This TCR beta chain originates from a study of blood T cell repertoires in COVID-19. As for the study in general: Both acute and convalescent COVID-19 samples were obtained from the United States, Italy and Spain.

This CDR3 spans 15 amino acids. Germline CDR1 MNHEY, CDR2 SVGAGI. The ends lost 6 bases at V and 0 bases at J; junction bases unmatched: 7. In the authors' methods: Cell counts per sample came from amplifying reference gene primers. Sequencing used immunoSEQ multiplex PCR; TCRdb keeps in-frame clones, though not all of them. D and trimming come from the DNA, and the V and J calls and clone size come from that table. The sample shows roughly 130,000 clones, roughly 80% of them seen only once. The receptor comes from a woman in her 50s with acute or convalescent COVID-19. Sequencing was done on a sample of peripheral blood. This rearrangement joins TRBV6-5 to TRBJ2-7; 8 bases are a match to TRBD1. The CDR3 sequence is CASRDRGAVSYEQYF. CDR3 sequence (DNA): TGTGCCAGCAGAGACAGGGGTGCGGTCTCCTACGAGCAGTACTTC.